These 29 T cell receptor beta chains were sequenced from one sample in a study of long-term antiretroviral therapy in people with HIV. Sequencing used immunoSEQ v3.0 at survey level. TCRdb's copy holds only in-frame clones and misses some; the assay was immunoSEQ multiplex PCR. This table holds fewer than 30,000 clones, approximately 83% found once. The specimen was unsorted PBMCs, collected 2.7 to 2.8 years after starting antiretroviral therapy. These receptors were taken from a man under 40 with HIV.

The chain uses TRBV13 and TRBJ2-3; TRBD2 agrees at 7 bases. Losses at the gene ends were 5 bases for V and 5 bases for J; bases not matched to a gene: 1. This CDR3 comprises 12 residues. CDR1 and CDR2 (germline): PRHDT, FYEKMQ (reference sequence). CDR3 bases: TGTGCCAGCAGCCGCGGGAGAGATACGCAGTATTTT. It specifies CASSRGRDTQYF.

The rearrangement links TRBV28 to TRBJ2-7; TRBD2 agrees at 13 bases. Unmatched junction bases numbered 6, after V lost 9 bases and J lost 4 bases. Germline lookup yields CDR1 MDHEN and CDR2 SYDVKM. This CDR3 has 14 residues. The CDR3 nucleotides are TGTGCCAGTCGGACTAGCGGGAGACAATACGAGCAGTACTTC. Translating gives CASRTSGRQYEQYF.

CDR3 sequence (DNA): TGTGCCAGCTCACCGATTCGGACAGGGAGCGATGAGCAGTTCTTC. Its protein product is CASSPIRTGSDEQFF. This chain connects TRBV18 to TRBJ2-1; 8 bases agree with TRBD1. Germline V lookup: CDR1 KGHSH, CDR2 LQKENI. V lost 3 bases, J lost 8 bases, and 9 bases stayed unmatched. There are 15 residues in the CDR3.

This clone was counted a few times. This CDR3 is CASSQSTGADYEQYF. The CDR3 DNA follows: TGCGCCAGCAGCCAATCGACAGGGGCCGACTACGAGCAGTACTTC. The genes are TRBV4-1 and TRBJ2-7; the match to TRBD1 covers 8 bases. CDR1 is MGHRA, CDR2 YSYEKL, per germline. With V trimmed by 2 bases and J by 3 bases, 6 bases remained unmatched. The CDR3 has 15 residues.

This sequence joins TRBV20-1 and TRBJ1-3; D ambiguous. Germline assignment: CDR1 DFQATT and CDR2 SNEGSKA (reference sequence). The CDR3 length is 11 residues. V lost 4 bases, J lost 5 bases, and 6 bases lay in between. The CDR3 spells CSAKMRNTIYF. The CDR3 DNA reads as TGCAGTGCTAAGATGAGAAACACCATATATTTT.

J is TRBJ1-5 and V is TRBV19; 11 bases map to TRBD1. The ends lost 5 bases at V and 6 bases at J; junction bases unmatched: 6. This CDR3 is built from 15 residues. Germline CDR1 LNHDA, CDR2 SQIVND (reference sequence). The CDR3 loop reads CASSSGQGAPQPQHF. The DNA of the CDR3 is TGTGCCAGTAGTTCAGGACAGGGGGCACCTCAGCCCCAGCATTTT. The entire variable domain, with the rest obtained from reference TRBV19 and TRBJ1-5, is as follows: DGGITQSPKYLFRKEGQNVTLSCEQNLNHDAMYWYRQDPGQGLRLIYYSQIVNDFQKGDIAEGYSVSREKKESFPLTVTSAQKNPTAFYLCASSSGQGAPQPQHFGDGTRLSIL.

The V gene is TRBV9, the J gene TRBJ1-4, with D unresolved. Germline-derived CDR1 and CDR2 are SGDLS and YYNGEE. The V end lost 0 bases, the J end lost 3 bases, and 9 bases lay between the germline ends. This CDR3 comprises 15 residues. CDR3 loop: CASSVGAIANEKLFF. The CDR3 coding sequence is TGTGCCAGCAGCGTAGGCGCGATAGCTAATGAAAAACTGTTTTTT.

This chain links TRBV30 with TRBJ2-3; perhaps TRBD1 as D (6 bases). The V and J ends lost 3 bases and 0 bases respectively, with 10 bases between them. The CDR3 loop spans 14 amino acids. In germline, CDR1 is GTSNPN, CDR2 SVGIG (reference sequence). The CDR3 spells CAWRAGASTDTQYF. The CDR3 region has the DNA TGTGCCTGGAGAGCAGGGGCGAGCACAGATACGCAGTATTTT.

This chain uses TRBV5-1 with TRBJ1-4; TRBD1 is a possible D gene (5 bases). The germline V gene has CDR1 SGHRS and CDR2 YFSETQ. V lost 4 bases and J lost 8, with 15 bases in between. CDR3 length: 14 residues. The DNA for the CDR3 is TGCGCCAGCAGCCCCGAGGGGTCGTACGAAAAACTGTTTTTT. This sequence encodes CASSPEGSYEKLFF.

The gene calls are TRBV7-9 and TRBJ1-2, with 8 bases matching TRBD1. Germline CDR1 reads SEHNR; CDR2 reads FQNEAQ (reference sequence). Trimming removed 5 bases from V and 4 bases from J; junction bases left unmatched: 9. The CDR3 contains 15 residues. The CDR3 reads CASSPGQGGFYGYTF. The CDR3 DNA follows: TGTGCCAGCAGCCCAGGACAGGGTGGGTTCTATGGCTACACCTTC.

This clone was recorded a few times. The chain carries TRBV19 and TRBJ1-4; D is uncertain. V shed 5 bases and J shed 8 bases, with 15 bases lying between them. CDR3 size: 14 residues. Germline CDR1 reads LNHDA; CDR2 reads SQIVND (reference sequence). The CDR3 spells CASSLFVGREKLFF. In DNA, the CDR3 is TGTGCCAGTAGTCTGTTTGTAGGTCGGGAAAAACTGTTTTTT.

The CDR3 spells CASSEAGNGGYTF. CDR3 bases: TGTGCCAGCAGTGAAGCAGGGAACGGTGGCTACACCTTC. The chain joins TRBV6-1 to TRBJ1-2; D not certain. CDR3 length equals 13 residues. Germline V gene sequence: CDR1 MNHNS, CDR2 SASEGT. The ends were cut back, 0 bases at V and 7 bases at J, with 9 bases in the middle.

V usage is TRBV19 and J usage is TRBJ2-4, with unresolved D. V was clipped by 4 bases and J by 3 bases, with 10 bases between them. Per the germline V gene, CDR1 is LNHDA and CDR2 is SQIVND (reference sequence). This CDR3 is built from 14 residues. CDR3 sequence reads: CASSNPGDKNIQYF. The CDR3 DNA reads TGTGCCAGTAGTAACCCTGGAGACAAAAACATTCAGTACTTC.

CDR3 coding DNA: TGTGCCACGGGGACTAGCGGGGGTCCCGGGGAGCTGTTTTTT. Translation gives CATGTSGGPGELFF. The rearrangement links TRBV10-3 to TRBJ2-2; 14 bases are a match to TRBD2. The CDR3 consists of 14 residues. Germline V gene sequence: CDR1 ENHRY, CDR2 SYGVKD. V shed 10 bases and J 6 bases; nucleotides not matched to a gene: 4.

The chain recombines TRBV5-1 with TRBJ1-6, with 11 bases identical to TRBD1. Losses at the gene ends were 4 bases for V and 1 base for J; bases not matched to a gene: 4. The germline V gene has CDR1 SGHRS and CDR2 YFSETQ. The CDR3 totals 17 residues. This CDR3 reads CASSLGQGASYNSPLHF. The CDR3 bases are TGCGCCAGCAGCCTCGGACAGGGGGCTTCCTATAATTCACCCCTCCACTTT. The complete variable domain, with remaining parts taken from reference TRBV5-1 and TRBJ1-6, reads KAGVTQTPRYLIKTRGQQVTLSCSPISGHRSVSWYQQTPGQGLQFLFEYFSETQRNKGNFPGRFSGRQFSNSRSEMNVSTLELGDSALYLCASSLGQGASYNSPLHFGNGTRLTVT.

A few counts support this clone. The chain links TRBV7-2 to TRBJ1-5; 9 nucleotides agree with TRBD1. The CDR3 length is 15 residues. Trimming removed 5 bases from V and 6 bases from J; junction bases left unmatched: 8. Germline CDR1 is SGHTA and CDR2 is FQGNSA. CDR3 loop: CASSQPGQGGQPQHF. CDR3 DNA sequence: TGTGCCAGCAGCCAGCCGGGACAGGGAGGTCAGCCCCAGCATTTT. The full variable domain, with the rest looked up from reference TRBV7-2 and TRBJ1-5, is GAGVSQSPSNKVTEKGKDVELRCDPISGHTALYWYRQSLGQGLEFLIYFQGNSAPDKSGLPSDRFSAERTGGSVSTLTIQRTQQEDSAVYLCASSQPGQGGQPQHFGDGTRLSIL.

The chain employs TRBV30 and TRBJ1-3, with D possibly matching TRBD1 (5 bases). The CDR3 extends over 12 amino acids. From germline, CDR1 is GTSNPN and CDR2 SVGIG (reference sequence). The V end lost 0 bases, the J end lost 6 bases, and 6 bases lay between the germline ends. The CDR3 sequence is CAWSVQANTIYF. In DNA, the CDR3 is TGTGCCTGGAGTGTACAGGCAAACACCATATATTTT.

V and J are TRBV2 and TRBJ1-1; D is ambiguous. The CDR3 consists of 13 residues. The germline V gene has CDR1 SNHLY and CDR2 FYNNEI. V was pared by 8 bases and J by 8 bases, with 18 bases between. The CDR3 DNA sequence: TGTGCCAGCTCCGGATCCTCCACCAAGGAAGCTTTCTTT. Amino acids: CASSGSSTKEAFF.

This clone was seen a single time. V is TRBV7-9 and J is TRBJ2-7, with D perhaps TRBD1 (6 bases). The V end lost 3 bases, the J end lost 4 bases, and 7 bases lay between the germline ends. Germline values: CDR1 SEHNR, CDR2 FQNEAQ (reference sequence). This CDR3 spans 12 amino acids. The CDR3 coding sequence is TGTGCCAGCAGCTTTACAGGGTACGAGCAGTACTTC. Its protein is CASSFTGYEQYF.

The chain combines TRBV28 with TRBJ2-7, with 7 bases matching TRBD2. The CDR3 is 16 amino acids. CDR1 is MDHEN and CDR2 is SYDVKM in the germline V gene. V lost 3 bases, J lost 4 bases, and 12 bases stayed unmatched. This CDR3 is CASSFMGGSERYEQYF. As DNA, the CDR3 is TGTGCCAGCAGTTTTATGGGAGGGTCAGAGAGGTACGAGCAGTACTTC.

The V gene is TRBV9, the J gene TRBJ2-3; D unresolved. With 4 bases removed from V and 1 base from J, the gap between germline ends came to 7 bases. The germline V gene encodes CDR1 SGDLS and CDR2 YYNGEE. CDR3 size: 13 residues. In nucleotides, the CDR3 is TGTGCCAGCAGCAAGGGCGGCACAGATACGCAGTATTTT. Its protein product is CASSKGGTDTQYF.

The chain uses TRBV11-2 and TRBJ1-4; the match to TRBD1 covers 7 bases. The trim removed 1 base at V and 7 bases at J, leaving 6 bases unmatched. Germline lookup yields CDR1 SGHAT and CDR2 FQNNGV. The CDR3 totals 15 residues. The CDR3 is CASSLGDRDSEKLFF. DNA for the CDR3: TGTGCCAGCAGCTTAGGAGACAGGGATAGTGAAAAACTGTTTTTT. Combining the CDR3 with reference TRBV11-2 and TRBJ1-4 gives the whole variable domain EAGVAQSPRYKIIEKRQSVAFWCNPISGHATLYWYQQILGQGPKLLIQFQNNGVVDDSQLPKDRFSAERLKGVDSTLKIQPAKLEDSAVYLCASSLGDRDSEKLFFGSGTQLSVL.

Here the CDR3 reads CASSSAGGSSYNEQFF. CDR3 nucleotides: TGTGCCAGCAGCTCCGCGGGAGGGAGCTCCTACAATGAGCAGTTCTTC. This sequence joins TRBV7-2 and TRBJ2-1; the match to TRBD2 covers 9 bases. CDR1 SGHTA and CDR2 FQGNSA come from the germline V gene. Trimming cost V 4 bases and J 0 bases; bases outside gene matches: 4. The CDR3 is 16 residues long.

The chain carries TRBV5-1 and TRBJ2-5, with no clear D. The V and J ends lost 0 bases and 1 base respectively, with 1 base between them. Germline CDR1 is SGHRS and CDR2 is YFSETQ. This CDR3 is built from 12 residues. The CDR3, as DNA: TGCGCCAGCAGCTTGGGCCAAGAGACCCAGTACTTC. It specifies CASSLGQETQYF.

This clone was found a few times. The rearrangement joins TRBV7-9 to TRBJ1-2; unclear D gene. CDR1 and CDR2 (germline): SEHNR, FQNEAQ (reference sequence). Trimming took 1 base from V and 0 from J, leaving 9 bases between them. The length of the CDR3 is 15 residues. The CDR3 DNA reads TGTGCCAGCAGCTTAGTGGGATCTTCTAACTATGGCTACACCTTC. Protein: CASSLVGSSNYGYTF.

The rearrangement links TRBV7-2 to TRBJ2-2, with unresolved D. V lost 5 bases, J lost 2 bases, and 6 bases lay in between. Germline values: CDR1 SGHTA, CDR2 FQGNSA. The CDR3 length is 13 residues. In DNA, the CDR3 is TGTGCCAGCAGCCCTAAAAACACCGGGGAGCTGTTTTTT. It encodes CASSPKNTGELFF.

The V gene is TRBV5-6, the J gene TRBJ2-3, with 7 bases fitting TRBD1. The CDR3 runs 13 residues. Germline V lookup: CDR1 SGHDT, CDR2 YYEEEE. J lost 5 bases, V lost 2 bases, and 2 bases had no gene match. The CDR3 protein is CASSFTGVDTQYF. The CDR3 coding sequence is TGTGCCAGCAGCTTCACAGGGGTAGATACGCAGTATTTT.

The CDR3 DNA sequence: TGTGCCAGTACCCCCCCTAGCGGGGGGAGACAGCCCCAGCATTTT. As protein: CASTPPSGGRQPQHF. The chain is built from TRBV19 and TRBJ1-5, with D possibly TRBD1 on 5 matching bases. V was shortened by 7 bases and J by 7 bases, with 20 bases between the two germline ends. This CDR3 is 15 amino acids long. In germline, CDR1 is LNHDA, CDR2 SQIVND (reference sequence). The entire variable domain, with the rest obtained from reference TRBV19 and TRBJ1-5, is as follows: DGGITQSPKYLFRKEGQNVTLSCEQNLNHDAMYWYRQDPGQGLRLIYYSQIVNDFQKGDIAEGYSVSREKKESFPLTVTSAQKNPTAFYLCASTPPSGGRQPQHFGDGTRLSIL.

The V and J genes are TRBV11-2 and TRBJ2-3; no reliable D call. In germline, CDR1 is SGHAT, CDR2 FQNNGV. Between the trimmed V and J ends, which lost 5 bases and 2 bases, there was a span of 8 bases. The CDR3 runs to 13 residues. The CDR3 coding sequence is TGTGCCAGCAGCCCTTCCCACACAGATACGCAGTATTTT. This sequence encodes CASSPSHTDTQYF.